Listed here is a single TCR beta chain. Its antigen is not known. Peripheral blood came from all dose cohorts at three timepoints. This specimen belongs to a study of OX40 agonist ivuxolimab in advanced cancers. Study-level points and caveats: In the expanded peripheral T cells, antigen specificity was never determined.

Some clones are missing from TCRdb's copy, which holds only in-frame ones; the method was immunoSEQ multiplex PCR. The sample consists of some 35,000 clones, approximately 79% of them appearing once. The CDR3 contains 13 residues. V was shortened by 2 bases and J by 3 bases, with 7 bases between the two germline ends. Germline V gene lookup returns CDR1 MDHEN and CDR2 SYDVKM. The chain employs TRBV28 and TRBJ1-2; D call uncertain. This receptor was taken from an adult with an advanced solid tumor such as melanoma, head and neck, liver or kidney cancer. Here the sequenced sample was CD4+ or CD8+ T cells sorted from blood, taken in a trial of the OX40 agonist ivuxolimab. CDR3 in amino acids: CASSLEHDYGYTF. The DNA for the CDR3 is TGTGCCAGCAGTTTAGAACACGACTATGGCTACACCTTC.